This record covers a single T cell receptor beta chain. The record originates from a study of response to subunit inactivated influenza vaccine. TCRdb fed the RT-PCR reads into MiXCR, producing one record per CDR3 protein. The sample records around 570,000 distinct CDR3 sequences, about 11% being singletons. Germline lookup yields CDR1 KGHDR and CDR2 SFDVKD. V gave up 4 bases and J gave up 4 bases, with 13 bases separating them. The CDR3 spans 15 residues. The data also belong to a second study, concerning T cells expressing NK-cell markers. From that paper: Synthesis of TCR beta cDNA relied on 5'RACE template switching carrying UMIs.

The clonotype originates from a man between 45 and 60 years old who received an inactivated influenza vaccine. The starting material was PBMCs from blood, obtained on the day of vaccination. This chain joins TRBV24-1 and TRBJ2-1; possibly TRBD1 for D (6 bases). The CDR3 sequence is CATSDPGQTYNEQFF. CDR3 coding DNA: TGTGCCACCAGTGACCCGGGACAAACTTACAATGAGCAGTTCTTC.